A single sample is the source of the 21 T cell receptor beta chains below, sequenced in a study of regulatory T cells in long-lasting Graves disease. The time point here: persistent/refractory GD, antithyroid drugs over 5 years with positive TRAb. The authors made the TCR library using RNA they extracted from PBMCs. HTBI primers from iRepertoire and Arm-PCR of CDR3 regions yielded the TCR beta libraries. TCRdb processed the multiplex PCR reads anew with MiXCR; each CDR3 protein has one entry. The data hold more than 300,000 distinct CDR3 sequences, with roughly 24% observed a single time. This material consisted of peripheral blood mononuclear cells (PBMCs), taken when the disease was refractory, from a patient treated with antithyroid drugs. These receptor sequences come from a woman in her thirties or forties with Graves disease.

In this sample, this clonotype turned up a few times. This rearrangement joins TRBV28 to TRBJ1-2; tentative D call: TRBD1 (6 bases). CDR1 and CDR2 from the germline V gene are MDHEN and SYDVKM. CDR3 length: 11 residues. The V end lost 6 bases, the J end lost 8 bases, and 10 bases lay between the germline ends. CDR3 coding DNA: TGTGCCAGCAGCTCAGGGGACGGCTACACCTTC. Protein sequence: CASSSGDGYTF.

The CDR3 DNA reads as TGTGCCAGCCGCAGCTCGGGGGCAGGGGCCGGGACTCGAGAGACCCAGTACTTC. It codes for CASRSSGAGAGTRETQYF. The chain uses TRBV6-1 and TRBJ2-5; D possibly uses TRBD1 or TRBD2 (6 bases each). This CDR3 comprises 18 residues. Germline CDR1 is MNHNS and CDR2 is SASEGT. Trimming stripped 8 bases from V and 4 bases from J, with 29 bases between.

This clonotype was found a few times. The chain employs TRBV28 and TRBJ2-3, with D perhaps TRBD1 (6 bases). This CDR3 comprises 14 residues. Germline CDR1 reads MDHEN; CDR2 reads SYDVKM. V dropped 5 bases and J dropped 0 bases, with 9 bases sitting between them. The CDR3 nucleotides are TGTGCCAGCAGTCCCGGACAGAGCACAGATACGCAGTATTTT. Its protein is CASSPGQSTDTQYF.

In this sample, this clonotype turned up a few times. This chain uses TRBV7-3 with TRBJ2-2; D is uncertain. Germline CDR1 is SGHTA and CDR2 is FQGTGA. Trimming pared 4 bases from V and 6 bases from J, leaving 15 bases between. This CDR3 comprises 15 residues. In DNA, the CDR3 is TGTGCCAGCAGCTCCAGGCTCGATGGGTCCGGGGAGCTGTTTTTT. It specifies CASSSRLDGSGELFF.

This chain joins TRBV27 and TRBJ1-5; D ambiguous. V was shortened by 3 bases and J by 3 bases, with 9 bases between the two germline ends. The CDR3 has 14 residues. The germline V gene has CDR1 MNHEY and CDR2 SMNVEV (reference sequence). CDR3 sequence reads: CASSFEGPNQPQHF. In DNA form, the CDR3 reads TGTGCCAGCAGTTTCGAGGGTCCCAATCAGCCCCAGCATTTT.

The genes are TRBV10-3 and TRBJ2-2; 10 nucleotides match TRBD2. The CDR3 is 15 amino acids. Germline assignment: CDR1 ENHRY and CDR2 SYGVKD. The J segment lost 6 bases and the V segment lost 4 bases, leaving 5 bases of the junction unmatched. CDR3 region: CAISVLAGEAGELFF. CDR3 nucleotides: TGTGCCATCAGTGTGCTAGCGGGAGAAGCCGGGGAGCTGTTTTTT.

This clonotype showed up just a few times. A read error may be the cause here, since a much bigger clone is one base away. The CDR3 sequence is CASSLTRDQETQYF. As DNA, the CDR3 is TGTGCCAGCAGTTTAACACGCGATCAAGAGACCCAGTACTTC. The chain is built from TRBV27 and TRBJ2-5; D not certain. Germline V gene lookup returns CDR1 MNHEY and CDR2 SMNVEV (reference sequence). The CDR3 loop spans 14 amino acids. V was pared by 2 bases and J by 2 bases, with 9 bases between.

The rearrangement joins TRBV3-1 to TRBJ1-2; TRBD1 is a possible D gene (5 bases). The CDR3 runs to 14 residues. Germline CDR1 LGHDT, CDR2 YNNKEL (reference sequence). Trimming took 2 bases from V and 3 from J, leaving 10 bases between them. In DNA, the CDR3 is TGTGCCAGCAGCCAACCCGGGGCCGACTATGGCTACACCTTC. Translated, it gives CASSQPGADYGYTF.

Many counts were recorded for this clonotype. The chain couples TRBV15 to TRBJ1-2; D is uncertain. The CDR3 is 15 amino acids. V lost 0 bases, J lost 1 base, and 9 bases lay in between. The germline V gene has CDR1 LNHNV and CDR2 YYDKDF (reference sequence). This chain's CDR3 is CATSREPRGNYGYTF. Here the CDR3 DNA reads TGTGCCACCAGCAGAGAGCCACGGGGTAACTATGGCTACACCTTC. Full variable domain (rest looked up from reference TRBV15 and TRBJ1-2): DAMVIQNPRYQVTQFGKPVTLSCSQTLNHNVMYWYQQKSSQAPKLLFHYYDKDFNNEADTPDNFQSRRPNTSFCFLDIRSPGLGDTAMYLCATSREPRGNYGYTFGSGTRLTVV.

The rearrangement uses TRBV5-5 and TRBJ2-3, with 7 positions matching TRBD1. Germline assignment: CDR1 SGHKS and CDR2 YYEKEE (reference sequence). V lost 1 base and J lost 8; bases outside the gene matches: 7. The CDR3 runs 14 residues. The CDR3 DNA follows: TGTGCCAGCAGCTTGTACGGGACAGCGGTTACGCAGTATTTT. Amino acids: CASSLYGTAVTQYF.

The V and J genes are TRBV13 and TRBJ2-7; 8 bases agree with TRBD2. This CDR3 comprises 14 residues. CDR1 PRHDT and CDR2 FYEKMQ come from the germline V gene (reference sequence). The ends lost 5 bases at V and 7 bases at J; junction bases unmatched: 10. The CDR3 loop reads CASSPSGTRSEQYF. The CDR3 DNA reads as TGTGCCAGCAGCCCTTCCGGGACTAGGAGTGAGCAGTACTTC.

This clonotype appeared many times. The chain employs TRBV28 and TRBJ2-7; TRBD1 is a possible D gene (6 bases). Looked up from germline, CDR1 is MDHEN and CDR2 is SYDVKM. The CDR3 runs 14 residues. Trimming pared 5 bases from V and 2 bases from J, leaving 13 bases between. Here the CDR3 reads CASSPQDSTYEQYF. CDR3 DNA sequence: TGTGCCAGCAGTCCCCAGGACAGCACCTACGAGCAGTACTTC.

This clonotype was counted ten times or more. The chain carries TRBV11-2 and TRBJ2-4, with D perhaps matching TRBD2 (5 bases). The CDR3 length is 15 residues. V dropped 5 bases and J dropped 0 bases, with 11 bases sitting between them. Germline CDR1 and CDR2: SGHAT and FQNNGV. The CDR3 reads CASSPPGIAKNIQYF. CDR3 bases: TGTGCCAGCAGCCCACCGGGGATAGCCAAAAACATTCAGTACTTC.

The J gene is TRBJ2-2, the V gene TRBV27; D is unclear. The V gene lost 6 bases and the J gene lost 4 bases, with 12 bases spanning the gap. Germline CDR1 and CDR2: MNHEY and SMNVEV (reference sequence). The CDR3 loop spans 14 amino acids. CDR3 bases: TGTGCCAGCAGGGCAAAGGTCCTCACCGGGGAGCTGTTTTTT. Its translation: CASRAKVLTGELFF.

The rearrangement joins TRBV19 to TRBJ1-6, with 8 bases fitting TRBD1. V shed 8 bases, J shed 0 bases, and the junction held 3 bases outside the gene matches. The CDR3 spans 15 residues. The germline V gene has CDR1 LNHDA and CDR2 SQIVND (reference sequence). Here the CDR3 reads CASRQGTSYNSPLHF. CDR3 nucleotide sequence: TGTGCCAGTCGACAGGGGACCTCCTATAATTCACCCCTCCACTTT.

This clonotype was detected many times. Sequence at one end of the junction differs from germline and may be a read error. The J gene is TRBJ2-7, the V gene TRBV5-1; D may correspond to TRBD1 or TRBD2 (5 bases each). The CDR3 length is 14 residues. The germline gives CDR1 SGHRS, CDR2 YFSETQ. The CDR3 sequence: CASSLGDGAYEQYF. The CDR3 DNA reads TGTGCCAGCAGCCTCGGGGACGGAGCCTACGAGCAGTACTTC.

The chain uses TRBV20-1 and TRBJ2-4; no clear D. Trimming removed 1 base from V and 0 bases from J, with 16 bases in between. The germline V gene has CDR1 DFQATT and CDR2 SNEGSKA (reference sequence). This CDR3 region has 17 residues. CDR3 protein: CSARVTPILLAKNIQYF. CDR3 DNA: TGCAGTGCTAGAGTGACCCCGATACTGCTAGCCAAAAACATTCAGTACTTC.

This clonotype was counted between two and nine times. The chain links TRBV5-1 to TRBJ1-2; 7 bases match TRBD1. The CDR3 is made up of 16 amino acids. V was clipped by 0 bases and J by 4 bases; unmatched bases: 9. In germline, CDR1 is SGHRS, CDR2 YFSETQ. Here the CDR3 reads CASSLGLTDRSYGYTF. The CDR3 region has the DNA TGCGCCAGCAGCTTGGGCTTAACGGACAGGTCCTATGGCTACACCTTC.

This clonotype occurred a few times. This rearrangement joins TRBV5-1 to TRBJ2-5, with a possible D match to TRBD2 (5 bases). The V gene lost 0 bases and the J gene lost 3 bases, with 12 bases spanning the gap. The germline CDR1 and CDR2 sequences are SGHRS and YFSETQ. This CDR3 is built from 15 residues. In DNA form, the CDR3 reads TGCGCCAGCAGCTTGGAATCGAGGGTGGAAGAGACCCAGTACTTC. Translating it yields CASSLESRVEETQYF.

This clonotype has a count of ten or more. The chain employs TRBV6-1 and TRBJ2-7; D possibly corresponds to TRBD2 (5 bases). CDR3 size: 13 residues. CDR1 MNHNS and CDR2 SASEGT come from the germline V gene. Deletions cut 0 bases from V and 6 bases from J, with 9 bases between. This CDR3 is CASSEALRGEQYF. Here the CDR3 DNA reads TGTGCCAGCAGTGAAGCGCTTCGGGGCGAGCAGTACTTC.

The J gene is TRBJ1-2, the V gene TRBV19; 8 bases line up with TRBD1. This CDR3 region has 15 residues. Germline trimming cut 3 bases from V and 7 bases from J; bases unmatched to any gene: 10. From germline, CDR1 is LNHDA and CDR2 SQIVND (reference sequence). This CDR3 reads CASSITRQGFFGYTF. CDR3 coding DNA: TGTGCCAGTAGTATTACCCGACAGGGGTTCTTTGGCTACACCTTC.